The rows below give T cell receptor beta chains drawn from one sample of a study of cytomegalovirus exposure and HLA in healthy donors. The data were produced by immunoSEQ multiplex PCR, yet TCRdb's version contains in-frame clones alone and is incomplete. The sample carries some 180,000 clones, over 75% recorded once. Material for sequencing was PBMCs. These receptors came from a woman in her twenties or thirties in good health and CMV-seronegative. CDR3s include the opening cysteine and the closing phenylalanine or tryptophan. The D gene is left open where the match is weak. Rows give clone size only sometimes, using once, few, many, or a class for an expanded clone.

CDR3	DNA	D	J	size	V
CAWGGWRERHGYTF	TGTGCCTGGGGGGGGTGGAGGGAGCGCCATGGCTACACCTTC	.	TRBJ1-2	.	TRBV30
CASISQAGNTIYF	TGTGCCAGCATATCGCAGGCTGGAAACACCATATATTTT	.	TRBJ1-3	.	TRBV5-6
CASSPGQAYGYTF	TGTGCCAGCAGCCCTGGACAGGCCTATGGCTACACCTTC	TRBD1	TRBJ1-2	few	TRBV5-6
CASSFGGSGNTIYF	TGTGCCAGCAGTTTTGGAGGCTCTGGAAACACCATATATTTT	.	TRBJ1-3	.	TRBV25-1
CSAVSRDRDGYTF	TGCAGCGCCGTATCCAGGGACAGGGATGGCTACACCTTC	TRBD1	TRBJ1-2	.	TRBV29-1
CASSTQGEDTEAFF	TGTGCCAGCAGCACACAGGGGGAGGACACTGAAGCTTTCTTT	TRBD1	TRBJ1-1	.	TRBV9
CASTLDRHSYEQYF	TGTGCCAGCACCCTCGACAGACACTCCTACGAGCAGTACTTC	.	TRBJ2-7	.	TRBV2
CASSEALDRGTYEQYF	TGTGCCAGCAGTGAAGCGTTGGACAGGGGGACCTACGAGCAGTACTTC	TRBD1	TRBJ2-7	.	TRBV6-1
CAWSVQGAFGSPLHF	TGTGCCTGGAGTGTACAGGGGGCGTTCGGATCACCCCTCCACTTT	TRBD1	TRBJ1-6	.	TRBV30
CASRPGRGGGNTIYF	TGCGCCAGCAGGCCAGGACGGGGTGGTGGAAACACCATATATTTT	.	TRBJ1-3	few	TRBV5-1
CASSPGGGGEPQHF	TGTGCCAGCTCACCGGGGGGGGGTGGAGAGCCCCAGCATTTT	.	TRBJ1-5	.	TRBV18
CASSLQGVTEAFF	TGTGCCAGCAGCCTACAGGGTGTCACTGAAGCTTTCTTT	.	TRBJ1-1	.	TRBV7-2
CASSANRAPTYNSPLHF	TGTGCCAGCAGCGCCAACAGGGCCCCGACGTATAATTCACCCCTCCACTTT	.	TRBJ1-6	.	TRBV7-8
CASSLVTGGMNTEAFF	TGCGCCAGCAGCTTGGTTACAGGGGGAATGAACACTGAAGCTTTCTTT	TRBD1	TRBJ1-1	.	TRBV5-1
CASSFSGRESTRGYTF	TGTGCCAGCAGCTTTTCGGGTAGAGAATCAACACGTGGCTACACCTTC	.	TRBJ1-2	.	TRBV5-6
CASSPGGGADTQYF	TGCGCCAGCAGCCCAGGGGGCGGGGCAGATACGCAGTATTTT	TRBD1	TRBJ2-3	.	TRBV5-1
CASSPTGPSYNEQFF	TGTGCTAGCAGCCCGACAGGACCGTCCTACAATGAGCAGTTCTTC	.	TRBJ2-1	.	TRBV7-7
CASTRGRDGYTF	TGTGCCAGCACGAGGGGGCGGGATGGCTACACCTTC	TRBD1	TRBJ1-2	.	TRBV2
CASSKLAGGGPDTQYF	TGCGCCAGCTCAAAACTAGCGGGGGGTGGTCCAGATACGCAGTATTTT	TRBD2	TRBJ2-3	.	TRBV5-1
CASSSWTGGRQPQHF	TGTGCCAGCAGTTCTTGGACAGGGGGCCGCCAGCCCCAGCATTTT	TRBD1	TRBJ1-5	.	TRBV27
CASSLGARGYEQYF	TGTGCCAGCAGCCTCGGTGCCAGGGGTTACGAGCAGTACTTC	.	TRBJ2-7	few	TRBV5-5
CASSESQGDQPQHF	TGCGCCAGCAGTGAGTCACAGGGGGATCAGCCCCAGCATTTT	TRBD1	TRBJ1-5	.	TRBV10-2
CASSVVGDTEAFF	TGTGCCAGCAGTGTGGTAGGGGACACTGAAGCTTTCTTT	.	TRBJ1-1	few	TRBV6-1
CASSSQGVTGNTIYF	TGTGCCAGCAGCTCACAGGGAGTAACTGGAAACACCATATATTTT	.	TRBJ1-3	.	TRBV13
CASSPEGTGGAPNYGYTF	TGTGCCAGCTCACCAGAGGGGACAGGGGGAGCCCCGAACTATGGCTACACCTTC	TRBD1	TRBJ1-2	.	TRBV18
CASSVGLAGVYSGANVLTF	TGTGCCAGTAGTGTCGGACTAGCGGGGGTTTACTCTGGGGCCAACGTCCTGACTTTC	TRBD2	TRBJ2-6	.	TRBV19
CASSDTHYEQYF	TGTGCCAGCAGCGACACGCACTACGAGCAGTACTTC	.	TRBJ2-7	.	TRBV11-1
CASSLDGGRVNTEAFF	TGTGCCAGCAGCTTAGATGGGGGCCGGGTGAACACTGAAGCTTTCTTT	.	TRBJ1-1	few	TRBV7-3
CASSVQGSYEQYF	TGTGCCAGCAGCGTGCAGGGTAGTTACGAGCAGTACTTC	.	TRBJ2-7	.	TRBV7-2
CASTWGGDSPLHF	TGTGCCAGCACGTGGGGGGGGGATTCACCCCTCCACTTT	.	TRBJ1-6	.	TRBV5-8
CASSYQGNTEAFF	TGCGCCAGCAGCTATCAGGGTAACACTGAAGCTTTCTTT	.	TRBJ1-1	.	TRBV5-1
CASSRGSGANEQFF	TGCGCCAGCAGCCGTGGTAGCGGGGCCAATGAGCAGTTCTTC	TRBD2	TRBJ2-1	.	TRBV4-1
CASSARDRAGTEAFF	TGTGCCAGCAGTGCTCGGGACAGGGCGGGCACTGAAGCTTTCTTT	TRBD1	TRBJ1-1	.	TRBV6-6
CASSSGGQSNQPQHF	TGTGCCAGCAGCTCCGGAGGACAGAGCAATCAGCCCCAGCATTTT	.	TRBJ1-5	.	TRBV7-8
CACKTIGGYGYTF	TGTGCCTGCAAAACTATAGGGGGCTATGGCTACACCTTC	.	TRBJ1-2	.	TRBV30
CASSSSANTGELFF	TGTGCCAGCAGTTCTAGCGCGAACACCGGGGAGCTGTTTTTT	.	TRBJ2-2	.	TRBV7-9
CSGDGGIYTDTQYF	TGCAGCGGCGACGGGGGGATTTACACAGATACGCAGTATTTT	TRBD2	TRBJ2-3	.	TRBV29-1
CASSFRGTWGNTEAFF	TGTGCCAGCAGCTTTCGAGGGACTTGGGGGAACACTGAAGCTTTCTTT	.	TRBJ1-1	.	TRBV13
CASSGGYSYEQYF	TGTGCCAGTTCCGGTGGTTACTCCTACGAGCAGTACTTC	.	TRBJ2-7	.	TRBV7-2
CASSVLDEQFF	TGTGCCAGCAGCGTACTCGATGAGCAGTTCTTC	.	TRBJ2-1	.	TRBV9
CASSPDQGLFYEQYF	TGTGCCAGCTCACCAGATCAGGGTTTGTTCTACGAGCAGTACTTC	.	TRBJ2-7	.	TRBV18
CASSGRANYGYTF	TGTGCCAGTAGCGGCAGGGCGAACTATGGCTACACCTTC	.	TRBJ1-2	.	TRBV19
CASSYGTGNYGYTF	TGTGCCAGCAGTTACGGGACAGGGAACTATGGCTACACCTTC	TRBD1	TRBJ1-2	.	TRBV6-6
CASSVGLAGVTNEQFF	TGTGCCAGCAGCGTAGGGCTAGCGGGGGTGACTAATGAGCAGTTCTTC	TRBD2	TRBJ2-1	.	TRBV9
CASLSAGRTDTQYF	TGTGCCAGCCTATCCGCAGGGCGCACAGATACGCAGTATTTT	.	TRBJ2-3	.	TRBV11-2
CASSQGVGLSTRETQYF	TGCGCCAGCAGCCAAGGAGTCGGTCTATCGACTCGCGAGACCCAGTACTTC	.	TRBJ2-5	few	TRBV4-1
CASTWTGVYEQYF	TGTGCCAGCACTTGGACAGGGGTCTACGAGCAGTACTTC	TRBD1	TRBJ2-7	few	TRBV6-1
CASSLIVSSNQPQHF	TGTGCCAGCAGCTTAATTGTCAGTAGCAATCAGCCCCAGCATTTT	.	TRBJ1-5	few	TRBV7-3